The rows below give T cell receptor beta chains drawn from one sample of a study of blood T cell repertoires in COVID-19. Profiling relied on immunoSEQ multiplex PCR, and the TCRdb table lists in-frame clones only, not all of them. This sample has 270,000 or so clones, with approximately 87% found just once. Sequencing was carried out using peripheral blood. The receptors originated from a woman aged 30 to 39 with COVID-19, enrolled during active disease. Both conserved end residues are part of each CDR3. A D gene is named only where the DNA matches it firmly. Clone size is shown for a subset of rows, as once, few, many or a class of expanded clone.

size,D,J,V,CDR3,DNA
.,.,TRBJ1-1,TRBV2,CASSTGIEAFF,TGTGCCAGCAGCACAGGTATAGAAGCTTTCTTT
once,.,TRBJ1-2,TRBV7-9,CASSGEGHRSPNYGYTF,TGTGCCAGCAGCGGAGAGGGCCACCGGTCACCTAACTATGGCTACACCTTC
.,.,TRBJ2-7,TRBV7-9,CASSLDRGQYEQYF,TGTGCCAGCAGCTTAGATCGCGGTCAATACGAGCAGTACTTC
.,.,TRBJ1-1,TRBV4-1,CASRNPGGTTEAFF,TGCGCCAGCAGGAACCCGGGGGGTACCACTGAAGCTTTCTTT
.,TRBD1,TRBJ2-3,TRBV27,CASSLFGQGTDTQYF,TGTGCCAGCAGTTTATTTGGACAGGGGACAGATACGCAGTATTTT
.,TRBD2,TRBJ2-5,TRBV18,CASSPPMTSLETQYF,TGTGCCAGCTCACCACCGATGACTAGCTTAGAGACCCAGTACTTC
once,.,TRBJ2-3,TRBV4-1,CASSQDRPGSVGDTQYF,TGCGCCAGCAGCCAAGATCGTCCGGGTTCTGTCGGAGATACGCAGTATTTT
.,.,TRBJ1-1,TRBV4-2,CASSQDRGGTEAFF,TGTGCCAGCAGCCAAGATCGGGGTGGAACTGAAGCTTTCTTT
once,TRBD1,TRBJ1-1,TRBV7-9,CASSLRGQGNTEAFF,TGTGCCAGCAGCTTAAGGGGACAGGGGAACACTGAAGCTTTCTTT
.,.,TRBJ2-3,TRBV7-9,CASSSLSTDTQYF,TGTGCCAGCAGCTCTCTAAGCACAGATACGCAGTATTTT
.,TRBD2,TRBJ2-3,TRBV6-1,CASSESVSGGADTQYF,TGTGCCAGCAGTGAATCCGTGAGCGGGGGGGCAGATACGCAGTATTTT
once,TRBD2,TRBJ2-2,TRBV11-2,CASSSGGVFTGELFF,TGTGCCAGCAGTAGCGGGGGAGTATTCACCGGGGAGCTGTTTTTT
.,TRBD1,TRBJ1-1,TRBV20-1,CSASRQGANSNEAFF,TGCAGTGCTAGTAGACAGGGGGCAAACTCGAATGAAGCTTTCTTT
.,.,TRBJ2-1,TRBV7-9,CASSLVWTTNEQFF,TGTGCCAGCAGCTTAGTTTGGACAACCAATGAGCAGTTCTTC
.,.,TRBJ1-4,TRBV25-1,CASRGGAGEKLFF,TGTGCCAGCCGCGGGGGGGCGGGTGAAAAACTGTTTTTT
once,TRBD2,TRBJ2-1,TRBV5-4,CASSPLAGSYNEQFF,TGTGCCAGCAGCCCCCTAGCGGGGTCCTACAATGAGCAGTTCTTC